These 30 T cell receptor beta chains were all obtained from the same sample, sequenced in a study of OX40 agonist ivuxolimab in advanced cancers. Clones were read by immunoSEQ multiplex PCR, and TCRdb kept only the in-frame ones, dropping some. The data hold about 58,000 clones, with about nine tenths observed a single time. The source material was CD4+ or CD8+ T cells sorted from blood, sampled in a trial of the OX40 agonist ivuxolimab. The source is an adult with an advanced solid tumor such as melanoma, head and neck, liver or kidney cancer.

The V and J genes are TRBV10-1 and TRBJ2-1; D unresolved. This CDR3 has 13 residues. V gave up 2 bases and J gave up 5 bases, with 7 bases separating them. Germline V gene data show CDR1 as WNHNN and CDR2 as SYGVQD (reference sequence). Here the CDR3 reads CASSETNNNEQFF. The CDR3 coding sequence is TGCGCCAGCAGTGAGACGAATAACAATGAGCAGTTCTTC.

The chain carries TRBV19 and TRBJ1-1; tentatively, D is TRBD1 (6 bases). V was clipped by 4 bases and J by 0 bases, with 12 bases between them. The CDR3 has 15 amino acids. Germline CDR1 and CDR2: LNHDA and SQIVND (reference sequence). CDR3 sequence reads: CASSKRQELNTEAFF. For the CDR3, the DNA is TGTGCCAGTAGTAAACGACAGGAATTGAACACTGAAGCTTTCTTT.

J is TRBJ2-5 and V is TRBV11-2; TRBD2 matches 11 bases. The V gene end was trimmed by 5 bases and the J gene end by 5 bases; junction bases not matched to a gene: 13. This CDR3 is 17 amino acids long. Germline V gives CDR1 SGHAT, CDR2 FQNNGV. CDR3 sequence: CASSPFPTSGGWETQYF. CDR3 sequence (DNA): TGTGCCAGCAGCCCCTTCCCAACTAGCGGGGGCTGGGAGACCCAGTACTTC.

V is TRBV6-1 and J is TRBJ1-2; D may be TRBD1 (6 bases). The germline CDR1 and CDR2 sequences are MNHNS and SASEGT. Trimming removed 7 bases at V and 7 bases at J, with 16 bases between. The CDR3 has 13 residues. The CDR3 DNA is TGTGCCAGCACCTCTTACAGGGCCGGTGGCTACACCTTC. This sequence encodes CASTSYRAGGYTF.

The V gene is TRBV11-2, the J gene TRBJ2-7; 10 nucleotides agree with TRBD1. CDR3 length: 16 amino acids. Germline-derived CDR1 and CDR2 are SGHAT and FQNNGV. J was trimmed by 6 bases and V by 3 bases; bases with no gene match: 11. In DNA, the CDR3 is TGTGCCAGCAGCTTTGACCGGACAGGGGGGATCGGCGAGCAGTACTTC. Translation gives CASSFDRTGGIGEQYF.

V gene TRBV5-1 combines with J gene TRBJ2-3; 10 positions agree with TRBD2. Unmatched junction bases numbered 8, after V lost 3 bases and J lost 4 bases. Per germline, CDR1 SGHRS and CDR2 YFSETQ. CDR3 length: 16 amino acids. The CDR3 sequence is CASSYRAGGPADTQYF. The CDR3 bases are TGCGCCAGCAGCTACCGAGCGGGAGGGCCCGCAGATACGCAGTATTTT.

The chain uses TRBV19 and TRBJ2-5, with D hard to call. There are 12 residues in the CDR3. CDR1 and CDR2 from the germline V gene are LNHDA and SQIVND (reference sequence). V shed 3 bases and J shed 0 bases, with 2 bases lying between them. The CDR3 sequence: CASSMNQETQYF. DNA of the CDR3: TGTGCCAGTAGTATGAACCAAGAGACCCAGTACTTC. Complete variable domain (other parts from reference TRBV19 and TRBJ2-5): DGGITQSPKYLFRKEGQNVTLSCEQNLNHDAMYWYRQDPGQGLRLIYYSQIVNDFQKGDIAEGYSVSREKKESFPLTVTSAQKNPTAFYLCASSMNQETQYFGPGTRLLVL.

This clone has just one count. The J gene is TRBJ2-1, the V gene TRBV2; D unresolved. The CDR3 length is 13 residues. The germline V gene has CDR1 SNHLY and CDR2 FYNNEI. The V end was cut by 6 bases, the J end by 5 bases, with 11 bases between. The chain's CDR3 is CASRFDGHNEQFF. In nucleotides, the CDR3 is TGTGCCAGCAGGTTCGACGGGCACAATGAGCAGTTCTTC.

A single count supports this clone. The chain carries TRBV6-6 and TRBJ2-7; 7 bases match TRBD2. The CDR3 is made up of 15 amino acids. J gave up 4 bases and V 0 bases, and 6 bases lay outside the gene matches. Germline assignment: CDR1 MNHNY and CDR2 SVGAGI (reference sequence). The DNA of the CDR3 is TGTGCCAGCAGTTACTCCATGATGGGGGGGTACGAGCAGTACTTC. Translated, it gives CASSYSMMGGYEQYF.

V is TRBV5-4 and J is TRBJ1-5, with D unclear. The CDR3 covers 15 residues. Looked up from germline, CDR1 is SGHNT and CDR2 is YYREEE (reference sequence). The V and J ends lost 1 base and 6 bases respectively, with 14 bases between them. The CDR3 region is CASSLSPGSSQPQHF. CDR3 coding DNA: TGTGCCAGCAGCTTGTCCCCGGGTTCGAGTCAGCCCCAGCATTTT.

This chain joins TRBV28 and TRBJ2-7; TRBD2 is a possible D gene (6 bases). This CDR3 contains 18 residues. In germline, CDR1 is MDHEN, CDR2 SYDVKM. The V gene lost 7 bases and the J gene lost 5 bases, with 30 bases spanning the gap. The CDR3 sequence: CASNFLLPSSDRKDEQYF. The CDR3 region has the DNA TGTGCCAGCAATTTCCTTCTACCTTCTAGCGATAGGAAAGACGAGCAGTACTTC.

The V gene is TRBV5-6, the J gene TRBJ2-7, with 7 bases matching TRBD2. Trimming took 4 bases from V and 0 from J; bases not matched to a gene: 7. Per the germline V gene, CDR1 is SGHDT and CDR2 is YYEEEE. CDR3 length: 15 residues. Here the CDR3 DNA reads TGTGCCAGCAGCGGACGGGGGGATTTCTCCTACGAGCAGTACTTC. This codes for CASSGRGDFSYEQYF.

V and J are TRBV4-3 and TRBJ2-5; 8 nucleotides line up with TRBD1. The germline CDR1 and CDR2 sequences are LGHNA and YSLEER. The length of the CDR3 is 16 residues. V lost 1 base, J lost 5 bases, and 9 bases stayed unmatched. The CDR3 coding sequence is TGCGCCAGCAGCCAAGGAAATACAGGGGGACTGGAGACCCAGTACTTC. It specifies CASSQGNTGGLETQYF.

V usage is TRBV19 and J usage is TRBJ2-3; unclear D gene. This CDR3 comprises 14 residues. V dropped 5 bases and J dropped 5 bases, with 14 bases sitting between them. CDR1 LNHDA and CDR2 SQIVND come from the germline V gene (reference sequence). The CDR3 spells CASSPTGGGDTQYF. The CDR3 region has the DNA TGTGCCAGTAGTCCCACGGGTGGCGGAGATACGCAGTATTTT.

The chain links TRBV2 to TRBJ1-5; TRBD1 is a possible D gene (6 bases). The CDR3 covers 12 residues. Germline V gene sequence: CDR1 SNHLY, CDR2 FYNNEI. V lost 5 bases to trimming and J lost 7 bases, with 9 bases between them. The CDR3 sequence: CASSRTVQPQHF. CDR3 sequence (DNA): TGTGCCAGCAGTCGGACAGTCCAGCCCCAGCATTTT.

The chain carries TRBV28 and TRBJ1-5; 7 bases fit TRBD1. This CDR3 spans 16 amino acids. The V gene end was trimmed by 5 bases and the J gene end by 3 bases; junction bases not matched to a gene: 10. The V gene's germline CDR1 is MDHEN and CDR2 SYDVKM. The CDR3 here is CASSAGYRGHNQPQHF. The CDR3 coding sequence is TGTGCCAGCAGTGCGGGGTACAGGGGCCACAATCAGCCCCAGCATTTT.

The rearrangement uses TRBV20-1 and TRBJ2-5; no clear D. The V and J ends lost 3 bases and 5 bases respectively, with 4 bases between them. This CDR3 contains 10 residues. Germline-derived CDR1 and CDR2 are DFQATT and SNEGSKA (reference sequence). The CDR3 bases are TGCAGTGCTAGGGTCGAGACCCAGTACTTC. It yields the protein CSARVETQYF.

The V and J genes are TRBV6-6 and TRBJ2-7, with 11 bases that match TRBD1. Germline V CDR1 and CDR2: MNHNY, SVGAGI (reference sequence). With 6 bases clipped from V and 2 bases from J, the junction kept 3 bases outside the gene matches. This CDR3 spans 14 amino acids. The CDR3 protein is CASRPGQGAYEQYF. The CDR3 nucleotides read TGTGCCAGCAGACCGGGACAGGGGGCCTACGAGCAGTACTTC.

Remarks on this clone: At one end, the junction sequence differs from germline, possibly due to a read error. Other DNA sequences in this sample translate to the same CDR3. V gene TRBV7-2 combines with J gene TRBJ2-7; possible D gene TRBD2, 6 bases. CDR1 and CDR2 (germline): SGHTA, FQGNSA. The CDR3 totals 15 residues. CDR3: CASSPSGSFPYEQYF. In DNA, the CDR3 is TGCGCCAGCAGCCCCTCCGGGAGTTTCCCCTACGAGCAGTACTTC.

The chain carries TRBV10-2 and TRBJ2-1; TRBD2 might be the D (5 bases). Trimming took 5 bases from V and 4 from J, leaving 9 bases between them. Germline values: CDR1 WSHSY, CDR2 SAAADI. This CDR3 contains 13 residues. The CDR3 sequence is CASSSGLYNEQFF. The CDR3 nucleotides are TGCGCCAGCAGTAGTGGACTTTACAATGAGCAGTTCTTC.

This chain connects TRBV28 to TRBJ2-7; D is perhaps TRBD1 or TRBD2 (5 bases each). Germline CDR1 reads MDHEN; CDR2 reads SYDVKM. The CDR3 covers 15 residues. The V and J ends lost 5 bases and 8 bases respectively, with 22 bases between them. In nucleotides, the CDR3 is TGTGCCAGCAGTGAACCCCCGGGACGGTCTGGAAAGCAGTACTTC. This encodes CASSEPPGRSGKQYF.

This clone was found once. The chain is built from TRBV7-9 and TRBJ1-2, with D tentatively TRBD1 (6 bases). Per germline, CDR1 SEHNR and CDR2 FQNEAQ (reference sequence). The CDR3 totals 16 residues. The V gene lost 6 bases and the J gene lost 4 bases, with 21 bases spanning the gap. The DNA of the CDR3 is TGTGCCAGCAGTCCAGGGACACATCTGAATCGCTATGGCTACACCTTC. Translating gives CASSPGTHLNRYGYTF.

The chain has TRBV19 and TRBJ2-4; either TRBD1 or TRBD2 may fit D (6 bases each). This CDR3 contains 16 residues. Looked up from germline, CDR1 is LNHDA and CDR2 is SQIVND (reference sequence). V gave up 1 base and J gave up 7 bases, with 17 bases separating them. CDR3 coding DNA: TGTGCCAGTAGTATAGTAGGGGGGCGCGTCCACAACATTCAGTACTTC. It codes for CASSIVGGRVHNIQYF.

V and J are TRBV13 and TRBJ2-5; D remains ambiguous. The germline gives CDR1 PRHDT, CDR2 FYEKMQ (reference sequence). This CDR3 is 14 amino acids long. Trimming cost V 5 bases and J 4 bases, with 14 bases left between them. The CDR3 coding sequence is TGTGCCAGCAGCCTACATGGGCAGCTAGAGACCCAGTACTTC. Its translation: CASSLHGQLETQYF.

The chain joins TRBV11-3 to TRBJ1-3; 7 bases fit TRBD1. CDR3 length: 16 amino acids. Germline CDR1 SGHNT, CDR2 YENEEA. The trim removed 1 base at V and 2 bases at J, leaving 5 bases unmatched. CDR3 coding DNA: TGTGCCAGCAGCTTAGGTGGGACAGATGCTGGAAACACCATATATTTT. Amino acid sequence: CASSLGGTDAGNTIYF.

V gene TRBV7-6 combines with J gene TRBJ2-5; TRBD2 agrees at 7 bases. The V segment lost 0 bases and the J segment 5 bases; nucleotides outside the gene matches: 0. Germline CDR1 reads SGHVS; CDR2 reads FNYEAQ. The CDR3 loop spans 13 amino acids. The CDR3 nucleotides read TGTGCCAGCAGCTTAGCGCGGGGGGAGACCCAGTACTTC. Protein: CASSLARGETQYF.

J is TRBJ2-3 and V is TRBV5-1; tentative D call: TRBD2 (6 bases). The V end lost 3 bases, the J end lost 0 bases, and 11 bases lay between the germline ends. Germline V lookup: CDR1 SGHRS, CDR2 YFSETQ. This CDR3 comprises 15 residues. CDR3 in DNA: TGCGCCAGCAGCTCAGGACTAACTAGCACAGATACGCAGTATTTT. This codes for CASSSGLTSTDTQYF.

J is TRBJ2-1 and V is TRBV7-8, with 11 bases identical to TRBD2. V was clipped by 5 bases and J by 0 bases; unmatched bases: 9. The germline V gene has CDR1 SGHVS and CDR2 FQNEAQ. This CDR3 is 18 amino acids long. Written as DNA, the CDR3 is TGTGCCAGCAGCACGGGACTAGCGGTGTCGAGCTCCTACAATGAGCAGTTCTTC. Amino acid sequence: CASSTGLAVSSSYNEQFF.

Here the CDR3 DNA reads TGTGCCAGCAGTTTCGGCAGGGGGTACGAGCAGTACTTC. Its translation: CASSFGRGYEQYF. This chain uses TRBV28 with TRBJ2-7; 7 bases align to TRBD1. J lost 4 bases, V lost 3 bases, and 3 bases had no gene match. Per the germline V gene, CDR1 is MDHEN and CDR2 is SYDVKM. The CDR3 is made up of 13 amino acids.

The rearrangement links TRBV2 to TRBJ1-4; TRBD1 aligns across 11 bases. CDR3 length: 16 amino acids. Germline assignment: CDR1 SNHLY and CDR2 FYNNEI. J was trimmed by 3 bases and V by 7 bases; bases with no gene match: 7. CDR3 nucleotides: TGTGCCAGCACCAGGGACAGGGGGGGAGCTAATGAAAAACTGTTTTTT. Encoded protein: CASTRDRGGANEKLFF.